This record looks at one T cell receptor (beta chain) sequence and its context. V shed 2 bases and J 10 bases; nucleotides not matched to a gene: 5. This CDR3 is 15 amino acids long. CDR1 is MNHNY, CDR2 SVGAGI, per germline (reference sequence). As originally analysed: Counts of nucleated cells, estimated from reference gene primer amplification, were obtained. TCRdb keeps only in-frame clones here, not all; method: immunoSEQ multiplex PCR. For V, J and clone size, that table is used; D and trimming come from the DNA. The sample lists about 120,000 clones, approximately 87% occurring once. The data originate from a study of blood T cell repertoires in COVID-19. Study-level background: Sample material is recorded as cDNA or gDNA derived from T cells, B-cell-depleted T cells, or PBMCs.

The V and J genes are TRBV6-6 and TRBJ1-6; 10 bases match TRBD1. The specimen sequenced was peripheral blood. This receptor was obtained from a man aged 25-45 years with acute or convalescent COVID-19. CDR3 in amino acids: CASSYDRGLRSPLHF. DNA for the CDR3: TGTGCCAGCAGTTACGACAGGGGGCTACGGTCACCCCTCCACTTT.